This T cell receptor (beta chain) appears in the sequencing data of a study of blood T cells in healthy people across ages. A second roughly 6 to 11 cycle PCR used barcoded and J-beta primers. A template-switch adaptor with 12 random nucleotides tagged each cDNA molecule. TCRdb reprocessed the 5' RACE reads via MiXCR and lists one record per CDR3 protein. The sample lists around 1,800,000 distinct CDR3 sequences, about two fifths seen once, with roughly 23% in the top ten. The CDR3 sequence is 20 residues long. Germline loops: CDR1 MDHEN, CDR2 SYDVKM. V gave up 4 bases and J gave up 0 bases, with 22 bases separating them.

The TCR comes from a human donor in good health. Sequencing used blood. The rearrangement uses TRBV28 and TRBJ2-6; D is possibly TRBD1 (6 bases). DNA of the CDR3: TGTGCCAGCAGTTCAGGACCAGGGGCGCGAAGGAACTCTGGGGCCAACGTCCTGACTTTC. Residues: CASSSGPGARRNSGANVLTF.